Listed here are 26 T cell receptor beta chains from one sample, sequenced in a study of blood T cells in healthy people across ages. Sample-barcoded 5' priming and a J-beta primer mix drove a second PCR of 7 to 11 cycles. TCRdb passed the 5' RACE reads through MiXCR, listing each CDR3 protein once. The sample records over 1,500,000 distinct CDR3 sequences, around 42% being singletons. Material for sequencing was blood. The receptor set was obtained from a human donor in good health.

This clonotype was detected a few times. The gene calls are TRBV12-3 or TRBV12-4 and TRBJ2-1; TRBD2 might be the D (5 bases). The CDR3 contains 15 residues. Trimming left V 7 bases short and J 0 bases short, with 13 bases between. The CDR3: CASTWTLLSYNEQFF. CDR3 coding DNA: TGTGCCAGCACCTGGACTCTACTCTCCTACAATGAGCAGTTCTTC.

The chain has TRBV29-1 and TRBJ2-5, with 7 bases fitting TRBD1. The tail of the sequence fits TRBJ2-7 better, so the J call may be wrong. The CDR3 has 13 amino acids. Germline V gives CDR1 SQVTM, CDR2 ANQGSEA. As DNA, the CDR3 is TGCAGCGTTGATGGACAGGAAGTCTACGAGCAGTACTTC. This gives the protein CSVDGQEVYEQYF.

The chain recombines TRBV4-3 with TRBJ2-1, with D tentatively TRBD2 (6 bases). The germline V and J ends were trimmed by 4 bases and 6 bases, with 22 bases remaining between them. This CDR3 is built from 17 residues. CDR1 and CDR2 (germline): LGHNA, YSLEER. The CDR3 DNA reads as TGCGCCAGCAGCCGGCTGACCGGGACTGGTTACTCCAATGAGCAGTTCTTC. It specifies CASSRLTGTGYSNEQFF.

Many counts were recorded for this clonotype. V is TRBV29-1 and J is TRBJ2-7; 8 positions match TRBD1. Germline V gene lookup returns CDR1 SQVTM and CDR2 ANQGSEA. This CDR3 is 12 amino acids long. The CDR3 region has the DNA TGCAGTGCTGGACAGGGCTCCTACGAGCAGTACTTC. The encoded protein is CSAGQGSYEQYF.

Points on this clonotype: The missing conserved phenylalanine or tryptophan at the end of this CDR3 makes a read error likely. The chain recombines TRBV12-5 with TRBJ1-2; D is undetermined. Germline CDR1 and CDR2: LGHNT and FRNRAP. This CDR3 spans 12 amino acids. Trimming took off 5 bases at V and 8 bases at J, with 12 bases between the two ends. This chain's CDR3 is CASGPSLGGYTC. CDR3 coding DNA: TGTGCTAGTGGTCCCTCGCTAGGAGGCTACACCTGC.

V and J are TRBV12-3 or TRBV12-4 and TRBJ2-5, with 11 bases matching TRBD1. The J segment lost 9 bases and the V segment lost 4 bases, leaving 4 bases of the junction unmatched. This CDR3 has 13 amino acids. The CDR3 DNA is TGTGCCAGCAGTTATCGGGACAGGGGGGCCCAGTACTTC. Translated: CASSYRDRGAQYF.

As concerns this clonotype: This may be a read error: a much more frequent sequence differs by one nucleotide. The CDR3 is CASSPLAGPQETQFF. As DNA, the CDR3 is TGTGCCAGCAGCCCACTAGCGGGGCCCCAAGAGACCCAGTTCTTC. The chain joins TRBV7-3 to TRBJ2-1, with 10 positions matching TRBD2. The CDR3 has 15 amino acids. Germline V gives CDR1 SGHTA, CDR2 FQGTGA. V shed 5 bases and J 13 bases; nucleotides not matched to a gene: 14.

The gene calls are TRBV30 and TRBJ2-3; D not certain. CDR1 and CDR2 (germline): GTSNPN, SVGIG (reference sequence). Trimming took off 2 bases at V and 7 bases at J, with 10 bases between the two ends. The CDR3 extends over 12 amino acids. CDR3: CAWSIKRYTQYF. CDR3 nucleotide sequence: TGTGCCTGGAGTATTAAGAGGTATACGCAGTATTTT.

This clonotype was counted between two and nine times. A read error may account for a junction end that differs from germline. The chain couples TRBV4-2 to TRBJ2-5; 11 bases fit TRBD1. This CDR3 is 15 amino acids long. Germline V gene lookup returns CDR1 LGHNA and CDR2 YNFKEQ. The CDR3 sequence is CAGSPRTGGAETQYF. CDR3 coding DNA: TGTGCCGGCAGCCCCAGGACAGGGGGCGCAGAGACCCAGTACTTC.

This clonotype was seen only once. A junction boundary mismatches the germline segment, possibly from a read error. The V gene is TRBV7-2, the J gene TRBJ1-2; 10 bases match TRBD1. Germline CDR1 and CDR2: SGHTA and FQGNSA. This CDR3 is 15 amino acids long. The CDR3 region has the DNA TGTGTCAGCACCCCGGGGACAGGGGAGAGCAACGGCTACACCTTC. Residues: CVSTPGTGESNGYTF. Together with reference TRBV7-2 and TRBJ1-2, the CDR3 gives the full variable domain: GAGVSQSPSNKVTEKGKDVELRCDPISGHTALYWYRQSLGQGLEFLIYFQGNSAPDKSGLPSDRFSAERTGGSVSTLTIQRTQQEDSAVYLCVSTPGTGESNGYTFGSGTRLTVV.

The chain is built from TRBV20-1 and TRBJ2-7; D is perhaps TRBD2 (5 bases). CDR1 is DFQATT, CDR2 SNEGSKA, per germline (reference sequence). There are 13 residues in the CDR3. V lost 3 bases and J lost 5, with 14 bases in between. CDR3: CSASLLANDEQYF. The CDR3 DNA reads as TGCAGTGCTAGCTTGCTAGCTAACGACGAGCAGTACTTC.

J is TRBJ1-1 and V is TRBV27; no firm D call. The CDR3 consists of 14 residues. V was clipped by 3 bases and J by 1 base, with 9 bases between them. Germline lookup yields CDR1 MNHEY and CDR2 SMNVEV (reference sequence). CDR3 sequence reads: CASSFAGPNTEAFF. The CDR3 region has the DNA TGTGCCAGCAGTTTCGCCGGACCGAACACTGAAGCTTTCTTT.

The chain couples TRBV20-1 to TRBJ2-3, with TRBD2 matching 8 bases. CDR1 DFQATT and CDR2 SNEGSKA come from the germline V gene (reference sequence). The V and J ends lost 1 base and 5 bases, in that order; junction bases with no gene match: 2. The CDR3 is made up of 13 amino acids. CDR3 region: CSARVSGGDTQYF. The DNA for the CDR3 is TGCAGTGCTAGAGTCAGCGGGGGAGATACGCAGTATTTT.

The table lists this clonotype with a few counts. V and J are TRBV15 and TRBJ1-2, with TRBD1 identical over 7 bases. CDR3 length equals 15 residues. The V gene's germline CDR1 is LNHNV and CDR2 YYDKDF (reference sequence). V was clipped by 0 bases and J by 4 bases; unmatched bases: 5. The CDR3 protein is CATSREDRVPYGYTF. The CDR3 region has the DNA TGTGCCACCAGCAGAGAAGACAGGGTGCCCTATGGCTACACCTTC.

The genes are TRBV7-2 and TRBJ2-1; tentatively, D is TRBD1 (5 bases). CDR1 is SGHTA, CDR2 FQGNSA, per germline. This CDR3 has 13 residues. Trimming removed 2 bases from V and 6 bases from J, with 8 bases in between. The CDR3, as DNA: TGTGCCAGCAGCTTACAGGGTAGCAATGAGCAGTTCTTC. Protein: CASSLQGSNEQFF.

The V call is TRBV7-3, the J call TRBJ2-7, with D tentatively TRBD1 (5 bases). Trimming left V 4 bases short and J 2 bases short, with 9 bases between. This CDR3 is built from 13 residues. In germline, CDR1 is SGHTA, CDR2 FQGTGA. The CDR3 nucleotides are TGTGCCAGCAGCTGGGGCCATACCTACGAGCAGTACTTC. Translation gives CASSWGHTYEQYF.

The V call is TRBV28, the J call TRBJ2-7; 7 bases are shared with TRBD1. CDR1 and CDR2 (germline): MDHEN, SYDVKM. CDR3 length: 15 amino acids. J was trimmed by 5 bases and V by 6 bases; bases with no gene match: 13. The CDR3 region has the DNA TGTGCCAGCAGCCCACCCCGGACAGGCTTAAACGAGCAGTACGTC. It is translated as CASSPPRTGLNEQYV.

This chain connects TRBV11-3 to TRBJ2-3, with 9 positions matching TRBD2. The CDR3 covers 15 residues. Germline V CDR1 and CDR2: SGHNT, YENEEA. V shed 4 bases, J shed 7 bases, and the junction held 9 bases outside the gene matches. CDR3 in amino acids: CASSSLGLATNTQYF. CDR3 sequence (DNA): TGTGCCAGCAGCTCCCTCGGACTAGCGACAAATACGCAGTATTTT.

This clonotype was picked up a small number of times. The V call is TRBV28, the J call TRBJ2-5; D perhaps matches TRBD1 (6 bases). The V gene lost 4 bases and the J gene lost 8 bases, with 14 bases spanning the gap. This CDR3 has 13 amino acids. Germline lookup yields CDR1 MDHEN and CDR2 SYDVKM. CDR3 sequence (DNA): TGTGCCAGCAGTTCCGGACAGTCGGACACCCAGTACTTC. Amino acids: CASSSGQSDTQYF.

This clonotype was seen more than once but under ten times. The chain combines TRBV7-9 with TRBJ1-5; 7 positions agree with TRBD1. There are 15 residues in the CDR3. V shed 5 bases, J shed 1 base, and the junction held 5 bases outside the gene matches. Germline lookup yields CDR1 SEHNR and CDR2 FQNEAQ (reference sequence). The CDR3 nucleotides are TGTGCCAGCAGCCGACAGGGTGGGAGCAATCAGCCCCAGCATTTT. Protein sequence: CASSRQGGSNQPQHF.

The genes are TRBV29-1 and TRBJ2-1; tentative D call: TRBD2 (6 bases). The V end was cut by 6 bases, the J end by 1 base, with 16 bases between. The length of the CDR3 is 15 residues. Germline assignment: CDR1 SQVTM and CDR2 ANQGSEA. CDR3 sequence: CSVHIPGRSYNEQFF. CDR3 in DNA: TGCAGCGTCCACATCCCGGGGAGGTCCTACAATGAGCAGTTCTTC.

The CDR3 region has the DNA TGTGCCAGCAGGACGGAAACAGGTGGCGTGGACGAGCAGTACTTC. Amino acid sequence: CASRTETGGVDEQYF. The J gene is TRBJ2-5, the V gene TRBV7-2, with D maybe TRBD1 (5 bases). The J call could be wrong; TRBJ2-7 is a better fit for the DNA end. CDR3 length equals 15 residues. In germline, CDR1 is SGHTA, CDR2 FQGNSA.

A few counts support this clonotype. This CDR3 reads CASSLDGGIPREAFF. CDR3 nucleotides: TGTGCCAGCAGCCTGGACGGTGGGATACCGAGGGAAGCTTTCTTT. This chain uses TRBV5-6 with TRBJ1-1; D call uncertain. Germline lookup yields CDR1 SGHDT and CDR2 YYEEEE. Trimming stripped 4 bases from V and 8 bases from J, with 21 bases between. CDR3 length equals 15 residues.

The genes are TRBV7-2 and TRBJ1-4; D perhaps matches TRBD1 (6 bases). V was cut by 4 bases and J by 4 bases, with 13 bases left in between. From germline, CDR1 is SGHTA and CDR2 FQGNSA. The CDR3 contains 15 residues. Written as DNA, the CDR3 is TGTGCCAGCAGCTCGGGACATTCCAATAATGAAAAACTGTTTTTT. Encoded protein: CASSSGHSNNEKLFF.

V and J are TRBV12-3 or TRBV12-4 and TRBJ1-1; D unclear. With 5 bases removed from V and 8 bases from J, the gap between germline ends came to 18 bases. The CDR3 consists of 14 residues. As DNA, the CDR3 is TGTGCCAGCAGTCCCAGTGGGTGGAGGACGGAAGCTTTCTTT. It encodes CASSPSGWRTEAFF.

J is TRBJ2-4 and V is TRBV7-3; TRBD2 matches at 7 bases. Per the germline V gene, CDR1 is SGHTA and CDR2 is FQGTGA. The CDR3 consists of 13 residues. With 3 bases clipped from V and 13 bases from J, the junction kept 9 bases outside the gene matches. The CDR3 nucleotides are TGTGCCAGCAGCTTCGGCGGGGGAAGCGGGCAGTACTTC. Translated, it gives CASSFGGGSGQYF.